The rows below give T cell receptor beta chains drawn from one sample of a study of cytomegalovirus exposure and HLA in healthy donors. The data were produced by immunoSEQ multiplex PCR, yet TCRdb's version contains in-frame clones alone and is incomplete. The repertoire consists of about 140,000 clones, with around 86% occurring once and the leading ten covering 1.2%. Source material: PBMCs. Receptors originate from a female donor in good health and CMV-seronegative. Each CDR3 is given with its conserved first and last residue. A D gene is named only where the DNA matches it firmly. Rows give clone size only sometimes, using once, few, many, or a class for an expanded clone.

CDR3aa: CASSETPSGVSYNEQFF; CDR3nt: TGCGCCAGCAGCGAAACGCCTAGCGGGGTCTCCTACAATGAGCAGTTCTTC; abundance: -; d_gene: TRBD2; j_gene: TRBJ2-1; v_gene: TRBV4-1
CDR3aa: CASSLAGAGGNEQFF; CDR3nt: TGTGCCAGCAGTTTAGCGGGAGCCGGGGGCAATGAGCAGTTCTTC; abundance: -; d_gene: TRBD2; j_gene: TRBJ2-1; v_gene: TRBV27
CDR3aa: CATSRDRWRSSYEQYF; CDR3nt: TGTGCCACCAGCAGAGATCGGTGGAGGAGCTCCTACGAGCAGTACTTC; abundance: -; d_gene: -; j_gene: TRBJ2-7; v_gene: TRBV15
CDR3aa: CAIRESRQGRYEQYF; CDR3nt: TGTGCCATCAGAGAATCGAGACAGGGACGATACGAGCAGTACTTC; abundance: -; d_gene: TRBD1; j_gene: TRBJ2-7; v_gene: TRBV10-3
CDR3aa: CASSRVGATLLREQYF; CDR3nt: TGTGCCAGCAGTCGGGTTGGGGCCACTTTACTACGAGAGCAGTACTTC; abundance: -; d_gene: -; j_gene: TRBJ2-7; v_gene: TRBV28
CDR3aa: CASRDYRNLANTGELFF; CDR3nt: TGTGCCAGCAGGGACTACCGGAACTTAGCGAACACCGGGGAGCTGTTTTTT; abundance: few; d_gene: -; j_gene: TRBJ2-2; v_gene: TRBV2
CDR3aa: CASRGWTGIQPQHF; CDR3nt: TGTGCCAGCAGGGGTTGGACAGGGATTCAGCCCCAGCATTTT; abundance: -; d_gene: TRBD1; j_gene: TRBJ1-5; v_gene: TRBV28
CDR3aa: CASSLATSPNEKLFF; CDR3nt: TGCGCCAGCAGCTTGGCCACATCCCCTAATGAAAAACTGTTTTTT; abundance: -; d_gene: -; j_gene: TRBJ1-4; v_gene: TRBV5-1
CDR3aa: CASSGGTSGSWTDTQYF; CDR3nt: TGTGCCAGCAGTGGAGGGACTAGCGGGAGTTGGACAGATACGCAGTATTTT; abundance: -; d_gene: TRBD2; j_gene: TRBJ2-3; v_gene: TRBV9
CDR3aa: CASSFTISGMADTQYF; CDR3nt: TGTGCCAGCAGCTTCACTATAAGCGGGATGGCAGATACGCAGTATTTT; abundance: -; d_gene: TRBD2; j_gene: TRBJ2-3; v_gene: TRBV7-2
CDR3aa: CASSAPSSYNEQFF; CDR3nt: TGTGCCAGCAGCGCCCCGAGCTCCTACAATGAGCAGTTCTTC; abundance: -; d_gene: -; j_gene: TRBJ2-1; v_gene: TRBV9
CDR3aa: CASSLGTRAEAFF; CDR3nt: TGTGCCAGCAGTTTAGGGACTCGCGCTGAAGCTTTCTTT; abundance: -; d_gene: -; j_gene: TRBJ1-1; v_gene: TRBV27
CDR3aa: CASSDQTGGTEAFF; CDR3nt: TGCGCCAGCAGCGACCAGACAGGGGGCACTGAAGCTTTCTTT; abundance: -; d_gene: TRBD1; j_gene: TRBJ1-1; v_gene: TRBV5-1
CDR3aa: CASSLETGGIGELFF; CDR3nt: TGTGCCAGCAGCTTAGAGACAGGGGGCATCGGGGAGCTGTTTTTT; abundance: -; d_gene: TRBD1; j_gene: TRBJ2-2; v_gene: TRBV7-6
CDR3aa: CASAGGTSHTDTQYF; CDR3nt: TGTGCCTCGGCGGGCGGGACTAGCCACACAGATACGCAGTATTTT; abundance: -; d_gene: TRBD2; j_gene: TRBJ2-3; v_gene: TRBV30
CDR3aa: CASSTGMNTEAFF; CDR3nt: TGTGCCAGCAGCACAGGGATGAACACTGAAGCTTTCTTT; abundance: few; d_gene: -; j_gene: TRBJ1-1; v_gene: TRBV5-4
CDR3aa: CASNPQGAGNTEAFF; CDR3nt: TGTGCCAGCAACCCTCAGGGGGCGGGGAACACTGAAGCTTTCTTT; abundance: once; d_gene: TRBD1; j_gene: TRBJ1-1; v_gene: TRBV28
CDR3aa: CASSPQASSETQYF; CDR3nt: TGCGCCAGCAGCCCCCAGGCGTCCAGTGAGACCCAGTACTTC; abundance: -; d_gene: -; j_gene: TRBJ2-5; v_gene: TRBV5-1
CDR3aa: CASSYSRTGQGEQYF; CDR3nt: TGTGCCAGCAGTTACTCGCGGACCGGCCAGGGAGAGCAGTACTTC; abundance: -; d_gene: -; j_gene: TRBJ2-7; v_gene: TRBV6-5
CDR3aa: CASSRQGEGGTDTQYF; CDR3nt: TGCGCCAGCAGCCGACAGGGGGAGGGTGGCACAGATACGCAGTATTTT; abundance: -; d_gene: TRBD1; j_gene: TRBJ2-3; v_gene: TRBV5-1
CDR3aa: CASSVGARVETQYF; CDR3nt: TGTGCCAGCAGCGTAGGGGCGCGGGTAGAGACCCAGTACTTC; abundance: -; d_gene: -; j_gene: TRBJ2-5; v_gene: TRBV9
CDR3aa: CASSLWHSGNTIYF; CDR3nt: TGTGCCAGCAGCTTGTGGCACTCTGGAAACACCATATATTTT; abundance: -; d_gene: -; j_gene: TRBJ1-3; v_gene: TRBV5-6
CDR3aa: CASSQEMTRGLTEAFF; CDR3nt: TGTGCCAGCAGCCAAGAGATGACGAGGGGGCTCACTGAAGCTTTCTTT; abundance: -; d_gene: TRBD1; j_gene: TRBJ1-1; v_gene: TRBV4-2
CDR3aa: CASSWRLGQPQHF; CDR3nt: TGTGCCAGCAGTTGGAGGCTTGGGCAGCCCCAGCATTTT; abundance: once; d_gene: -; j_gene: TRBJ1-5; v_gene: TRBV27
CDR3aa: CASSLTGKRSNQPQHF; CDR3nt: TGTGCCAGCAGCTTAACGGGGAAGAGAAGCAATCAGCCCCAGCATTTT; abundance: -; d_gene: -; j_gene: TRBJ1-5; v_gene: TRBV5-6
CDR3aa: CSVALDRDSNQPQHF; CDR3nt: TGCAGCGTTGCGCTGGACAGGGATAGCAATCAGCCCCAGCATTTT; abundance: few; d_gene: TRBD1; j_gene: TRBJ1-5; v_gene: TRBV29-1
CDR3aa: CASSSRGPDRGSSYNEQFF; CDR3nt: TGTGCCAGCAGCTCCCGGGGTCCGGACAGGGGGTCGTCCTACAATGAGCAGTTCTTC; abundance: -; d_gene: TRBD1; j_gene: TRBJ2-1; v_gene: TRBV5-6
CDR3aa: CASSLGGRQETQYF; CDR3nt: TGTGCCAGCAGTTTAGGCGGGCGACAAGAGACCCAGTACTTC; abundance: -; d_gene: -; j_gene: TRBJ2-5; v_gene: TRBV28
CDR3aa: CASSERYRGWTSGQMYEQFF; CDR3nt: TGTGCCAGCAGTGAAAGGTACAGGGGGTGGACTAGTGGACAGATGTATGAGCAGTTCTTC; abundance: -; d_gene: -; j_gene: TRBJ2-1; v_gene: TRBV6-1
CDR3aa: CASSLGQGRTDTQYF; CDR3nt: TGCGCCAGCAGCTTGGGACAGGGACGCACAGATACGCAGTATTTT; abundance: -; d_gene: TRBD1; j_gene: TRBJ2-3; v_gene: TRBV5-1
CDR3aa: CASSFSSFSNQPQHF; CDR3nt: TGTGCCAGCAGCTTTAGCAGCTTTAGCAATCAGCCCCAGCATTTT; abundance: -; d_gene: -; j_gene: TRBJ1-5; v_gene: TRBV7-2
CDR3aa: CASSQDSGSNTEAFF; CDR3nt: TGTGCCAGCAGCCAAGATTCAGGATCGAACACTGAAGCTTTCTTT; abundance: few; d_gene: -; j_gene: TRBJ1-1; v_gene: TRBV4-2
CDR3aa: CASSIPRTGHYEAFF; CDR3nt: TGTGCCAGTAGTATCCCCCGCACAGGACACTATGAAGCTTTCTTT; abundance: -; d_gene: -; j_gene: TRBJ1-1; v_gene: TRBV19
CDR3aa: CSGRENLRDTQYF; CDR3nt: TGCAGCGGTAGGGAGAACCTAAGGGATACGCAGTATTTT; abundance: -; d_gene: -; j_gene: TRBJ2-3; v_gene: TRBV29-1
CDR3aa: CSLVAGDKPYEQYF; CDR3nt: TGCAGCCTCGTCGCCGGGGACAAGCCCTACGAGCAGTACTTC; abundance: -; d_gene: -; j_gene: TRBJ2-7; v_gene: TRBV29-1
CDR3aa: CASTGRDRGRGGYTF; CDR3nt: TGTGCCAGCACCGGGCGGGACAGGGGGCGAGGTGGCTACACCTTC; abundance: -; d_gene: TRBD1; j_gene: TRBJ1-2; v_gene: TRBV6-1
CDR3aa: CASSLDWRNTEAFF; CDR3nt: TGCGCCAGCAGCTTGGATTGGAGGAACACTGAAGCTTTCTTT; abundance: -; d_gene: -; j_gene: TRBJ1-1; v_gene: TRBV5-1
CDR3aa: CAISEGGTGQYF; CDR3nt: TGTGCCATCAGTGAAGGCGGCACAGGGCAGTACTTC; abundance: -; d_gene: -; j_gene: TRBJ2-7; v_gene: TRBV10-3
CDR3aa: CASSPPLWEPNNEQFF; CDR3nt: TGTGCCAGCTCACCCCCTTTATGGGAGCCCAACAATGAGCAGTTCTTC; abundance: -; d_gene: -; j_gene: TRBJ2-1; v_gene: TRBV18
CDR3aa: CASSHEQGNVYEQYF; CDR3nt: TGTGCCAGCAGCCATGAACAGGGAAACGTCTACGAGCAGTACTTC; abundance: -; d_gene: -; j_gene: TRBJ2-7; v_gene: TRBV6-1
CDR3aa: CASSLRVYEQYF; CDR3nt: TGTGCCAGCAGTTTAAGAGTCTACGAGCAGTACTTC; abundance: -; d_gene: -; j_gene: TRBJ2-7; v_gene: TRBV28
CDR3aa: CASSPGLVTDEQYF; CDR3nt: TGTGCCAGCAGCCCGGGACTAGTAACGGACGAGCAGTACTTC; abundance: -; d_gene: TRBD2; j_gene: TRBJ2-7; v_gene: TRBV6-5
CDR3aa: CASSYGPETRGTDTQYF; CDR3nt: TGTGCCAGCAGTTATGGACCAGAGACTAGAGGCACAGATACGCAGTATTTT; abundance: once; d_gene: -; j_gene: TRBJ2-3; v_gene: TRBV27
CDR3aa: CASSPETGGQPQHF; CDR3nt: TGTGCCAGCTCACCGGAGACAGGGGGTCAGCCCCAGCATTTT; abundance: -; d_gene: TRBD1; j_gene: TRBJ1-5; v_gene: TRBV18
CDR3aa: CASSESQGGTATNEKLFF; CDR3nt: TGCGCCAGCAGTGAGTCGCAGGGGGGTACAGCAACTAATGAAAAACTGTTTTTT; abundance: -; d_gene: TRBD1; j_gene: TRBJ1-4; v_gene: TRBV10-1
CDR3aa: CASSPSGSRAGELFF; CDR3nt: TGTGCCAGCAGCCCTAGCGGGAGTAGGGCCGGGGAGCTGTTTTTT; abundance: -; d_gene: TRBD2; j_gene: TRBJ2-2; v_gene: TRBV7-8
CDR3aa: CASSLTSGSTFF; CDR3nt: TGTGCCAGCAGCCTTACTAGCGGGAGCACGTTCTTC; abundance: -; d_gene: TRBD2; j_gene: TRBJ2-1; v_gene: TRBV7-2
CDR3aa: CASRGASGYNEQFF; CDR3nt: TGTGCCAGCAGGGGGGCTAGCGGTTACAATGAGCAGTTCTTC; abundance: -; d_gene: -; j_gene: TRBJ2-1; v_gene: TRBV7-9
CDR3aa: CASSMGRDTGELFF; CDR3nt: TGTGCCAGTAGTATGGGCAGGGACACCGGGGAGCTGTTTTTT; abundance: -; d_gene: -; j_gene: TRBJ2-2; v_gene: TRBV19
CDR3aa: CASSYSQGGYEQYF; CDR3nt: TGTGCCAGCAGTTACTCACAGGGGGGATACGAGCAGTACTTC; abundance: -; d_gene: TRBD1; j_gene: TRBJ2-7; v_gene: TRBV6-5
CDR3aa: CASSLLPGTSGSPYEQYF; CDR3nt: TGTGCCAGCAGCCTTCTCCCCGGGACTAGCGGGAGCCCCTACGAGCAGTACTTC; abundance: -; d_gene: TRBD2; j_gene: TRBJ2-7; v_gene: TRBV14
CDR3aa: CASSQLQGDEQFF; CDR3nt: TGCGCCAGCAGCCAATTACAGGGCGATGAGCAGTTCTTC; abundance: -; d_gene: -; j_gene: TRBJ2-1; v_gene: TRBV4-1
CDR3aa: CASSLGQRNEQFF; CDR3nt: TGCGCCAGCAGCTTGGGACAGAGAAATGAGCAGTTCTTC; abundance: -; d_gene: -; j_gene: TRBJ2-1; v_gene: TRBV5-1
CDR3aa: CASSEAPTLAGGADTQYF; CDR3nt: TGTGCCAGCAGTGAAGCACCGACCCTAGCGGGAGGGGCCGATACGCAGTATTTT; abundance: -; d_gene: TRBD2; j_gene: TRBJ2-3; v_gene: TRBV6-1